This TCR beta chain appears in the sequencing data of a study of cytomegalovirus exposure and HLA in healthy donors. Per germline, CDR1 GTSNPN and CDR2 SVGIG (reference sequence). This CDR3 has 15 amino acids. With 1 base removed from V and 4 bases from J, the gap between germline ends came to 16 bases. On this clone itself: Its specificity is unknown.

Study-level points and caveats: There were some V segments, including TRBV6-2 and TRBV6-3, excluded as indistinguishable. Previously analyzed data showed that most TCR beta V segments were productive at a frequency of about 90% or about 30%.

13 Jbeta primers and 60 Vbeta primers were used for the PCR. Authors' processing steps: Unique TCR beta chains totaled about 73 million in a later count, with roughly 11 million of them shared. The protocol was immunoSEQ multiplex PCR, while the TCRdb copy is restricted to in-frame clones and leaves out a portion. V, J and clone size reflect that table, while D and trimming were determined from the DNA. This table holds some 200,000 clones, 75% to 80% found once. V and J are TRBV30 and TRBJ2-5; possibly TRBD1 for D (6 bases). Sample: PBMCs. The origin of this receptor is a young man in good health and CMV-seronegative. CDR3 DNA sequence: TGTGCCTGGAGTGCTGGGACAACCACAGGAGAGACCCAGTACTTC. Translation: CAWSAGTTTGETQYF.